The 8 T cell receptor beta chains below all came from one sample that was sequenced in a study of cytomegalovirus exposure and HLA in healthy donors. Primers included in the PCR were 60 Vbeta and 13 Jbeta primers. Profiling relied on immunoSEQ multiplex PCR, and the TCRdb table lists in-frame clones only, not all of them. The data hold 180,000 or so clones, with around 80% observed a single time. The sequenced sample consisted of PBMCs. The receptor set was obtained from a woman aged 18-29 years in good health and CMV-seronegative.

The CDR3 nucleotides are TGTGCCAGCAGTCGGACTAGCCGCGATGAGCAGTTCTTC. Encoded protein: CASSRTSRDEQFF. The chain combines TRBV6-5 with TRBJ2-1; 8 bases are a match to TRBD2. V shed 5 bases, J shed 8 bases, and the junction held 5 bases outside the gene matches. CDR1 is MNHEY and CDR2 is SVGAGI in the germline V gene. The CDR3 runs 13 residues.

The J gene is TRBJ2-7, the V gene TRBV6-1; 8 nucleotides align to TRBD1. The CDR3 is made up of 15 amino acids. Germline V gene sequence: CDR1 MNHNS, CDR2 SASEGT. With 6 bases clipped from V and 3 bases from J, the junction kept 10 bases outside the gene matches. The CDR3 sequence: CASSLTRQGFYEQYF. CDR3 in DNA: TGTGCCAGCAGCCTAACACGACAGGGGTTCTACGAGCAGTACTTC.

This clone was seen only once. The V gene is TRBV6-1, the J gene TRBJ2-5, with TRBD1 identical over 10 bases. From germline, CDR1 is MNHNS and CDR2 SASEGT. The CDR3 is 16 amino acids. The ends lost 1 base at V and 5 bases at J; junction bases unmatched: 7. The chain's CDR3 is CASSEGDRGNEETQYF. In nucleotides, the CDR3 is TGTGCCAGCAGTGAAGGGGACAGGGGTAATGAGGAGACCCAGTACTTC.

Details on this clone: The junction does not match germline at one end; this may be a read error. The gene calls are TRBV4-1 and TRBJ2-7; 8 bases fit TRBD2. Germline V gene sequence: CDR1 MGHRA, CDR2 YSYEKL. The CDR3 is made up of 15 amino acids. CDR3 sequence (DNA): TGCGCTAGCAGCCATCGGGGTAGCGGGAACAACGAGCAGTACTTC. Translating it yields CASSHRGSGNNEQYF.

V usage is TRBV14 and J usage is TRBJ2-7; 10 bases match TRBD2. V trimming: 4 bases; J trimming: 4 bases; junction bases outside the gene matches: 7. This CDR3 has 15 residues. Germline loops: CDR1 SGHDN, CDR2 FVKESK. The CDR3 DNA reads TGTGCCAGCAGCCCATTCCAGGGACTAGCGTACGAGCAGTACTTC. It is translated as CASSPFQGLAYEQYF.

This CDR3 reads CASSQVVTTGKETQYF. In nucleotides, the CDR3 is TGCGCCAGCAGCCAAGTGGTGACGACAGGCAAAGAGACCCAGTACTTC. V is TRBV4-1 and J is TRBJ2-5, with a tentative D call TRBD1 (6 bases). CDR3 size: 16 residues. In germline, CDR1 is MGHRA, CDR2 YSYEKL. The ends were cut back, 1 base at V and 3 bases at J, with 15 bases in the middle.

DNA for the CDR3: TGTGCCAGCAGTTTTTGGCTAGCGGGCACAGATACGCAGTATTTT. Translation: CASSFWLAGTDTQYF. The J gene is TRBJ2-3, the V gene TRBV28; TRBD2 aligns across 7 bases. Germline-derived CDR1 and CDR2 are MDHEN and SYDVKM. The length of the CDR3 is 15 residues. Germline trimming cut 3 bases from V and 1 base from J; bases unmatched to any gene: 4.

The chain is built from TRBV28 and TRBJ2-1, with 9 bases identical to TRBD1. The CDR3 length is 15 residues. Trimming at V came to 8 bases and at J to 2 bases, leaving 7 bases not matched to a gene. Looked up from germline, CDR1 is MDHEN and CDR2 is SYDVKM. CDR3 protein: CASGETGGTYNEQFF. The CDR3 DNA is TGTGCCAGCGGAGAGACAGGGGGGACCTACAATGAGCAGTTCTTC.